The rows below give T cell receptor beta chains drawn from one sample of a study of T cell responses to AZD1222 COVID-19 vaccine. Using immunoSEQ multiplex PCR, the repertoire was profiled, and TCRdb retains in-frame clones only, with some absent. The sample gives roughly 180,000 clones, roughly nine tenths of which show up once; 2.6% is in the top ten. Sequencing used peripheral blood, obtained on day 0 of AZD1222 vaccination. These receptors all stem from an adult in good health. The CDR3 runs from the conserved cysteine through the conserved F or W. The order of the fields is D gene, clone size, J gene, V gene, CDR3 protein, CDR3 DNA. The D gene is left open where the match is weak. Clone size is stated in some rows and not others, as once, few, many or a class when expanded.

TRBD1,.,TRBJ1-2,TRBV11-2,CASSLDREVGYTF,TGTGCCAGCAGCCTAGACAGGGAAGTAGGCTACACCTTC
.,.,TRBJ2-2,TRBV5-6,CASRVRDTGELFF,TGTGCCAGCAGGGTCCGGGACACCGGGGAGCTGTTTTTT
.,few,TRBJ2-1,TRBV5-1,CASSLVASSYNEQFF,TGCGCCAGCAGCTTGGTAGCTAGCTCCTACAATGAGCAGTTCTTC
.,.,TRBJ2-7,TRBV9,CASRELQPRGPYEQYF,TGTGCCAGCAGAGAATTGCAACCCCGGGGCCCCTACGAGCAGTACTTC
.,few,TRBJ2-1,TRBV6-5,CASTQQGQFYNEQFF,TGTGCCAGCACCCAACAGGGCCAGTTCTACAATGAGCAGTTCTTC
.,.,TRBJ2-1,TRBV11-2,CASSAYSSSYNEQFF,TGTGCCAGCAGCGCTTACTCGAGCTCCTACAATGAGCAGTTCTTC
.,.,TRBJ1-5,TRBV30,CAWRGQSNQPQHF,TGTGCCTGGAGGGGGCAGAGCAATCAGCCCCAGCATTTT
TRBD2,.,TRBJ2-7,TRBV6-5,CASRTIAGESEQYF,TGTGCCAGCAGGACAATAGCGGGAGAGAGCGAGCAGTACTTC
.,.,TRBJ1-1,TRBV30,CAWSVSQREGWVNTEAFF,TGTGCCTGGAGTGTTAGTCAACGGGAGGGATGGGTGAACACTGAAGCTTTCTTT
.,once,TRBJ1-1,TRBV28,CASSRQGEAFF,TGTGCCAGCAGCAGGCAGGGTGAAGCTTTCTTT
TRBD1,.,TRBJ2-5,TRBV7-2,CASSLARGRETQYF,TGTGCCAGCAGCTTAGCCAGGGGGCGAGAGACCCAGTACTTC
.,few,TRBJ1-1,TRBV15,CATSRVPRDTEAFF,TGTGCCACCAGCAGAGTCCCCAGGGACACTGAAGCTTTCTTT
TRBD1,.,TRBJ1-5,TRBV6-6,CASSRTGVYSNQPQHF,TGTGCCAGCAGTCGAACAGGGGTTTATAGCAATCAGCCCCAGCATTTT
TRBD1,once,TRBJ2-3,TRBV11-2,CASSSSAGGRYF,TGTGCCAGCAGCTCCTCGGCAGGGGGCCGGTATTTT
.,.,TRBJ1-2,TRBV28,CASSFTPGTFYGYTF,TGTGCCAGCAGCTTTACTCCCGGGACTTTCTATGGCTACACCTTC
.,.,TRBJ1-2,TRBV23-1,CASSPFGDRTNGYTF,TGCGCCAGCAGTCCCTTCGGTGACAGGACGAATGGCTACACCTTC
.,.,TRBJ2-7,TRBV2,CASSEQGGMGEQYF,TGTGCCAGCAGTGAACAGGGCGGGATGGGCGAGCAGTACTTC
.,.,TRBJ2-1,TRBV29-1,CSVVGPLNEQFF,TGCAGCGTTGTGGGACCACTCAATGAGCAGTTCTTC
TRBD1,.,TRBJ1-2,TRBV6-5,CASSYNAGGVYGYTF,TGTGCCAGCAGTTACAACGCAGGGGGAGTGTATGGCTACACCTTC
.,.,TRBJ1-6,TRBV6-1,CASSEFNSPLHF,TGTGCCAGCAGTGAATTTAATTCACCCCTCCACTTT
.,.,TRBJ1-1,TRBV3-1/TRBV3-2,CASSQGRGTEAFF,TGTGCCAGCAGCCAAGGAAGGGGAACTGAAGCTTTCTTT
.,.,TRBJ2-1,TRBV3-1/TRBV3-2,CASSQNRNAYNEQFF,TGTGCCAGCAGCCAGAATCGAAATGCCTACAATGAGCAGTTCTTC
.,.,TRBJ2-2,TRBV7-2,CASRQQLTGELFF,TGTGCCAGCAGGCAGCAACTCACCGGGGAGCTGTTTTTT
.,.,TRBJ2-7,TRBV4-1,CASSHQGDYSYEQYF,TGCGCCAGCAGCCACCAGGGAGATTACTCCTACGAGCAGTACTTC
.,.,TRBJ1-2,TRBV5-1,CASSFGGQRSNYGYTF,TGCGCCAGCAGCTTCGGGGGGCAGCGTTCGAACTATGGCTACACCTTC
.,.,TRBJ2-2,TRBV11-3,CASSSRTGIPNTGELFF,TGTGCCAGCAGCTCCCGAACAGGGATCCCGAACACCGGGGAGCTGTTTTTT